The 21 T cell receptor beta chains below were found in one sample sequenced in a study of T cells in Graves' hyperthyroidism and ophthalmopathy. The CDR3 regions of TCR beta were amplified from RNA transcripts. Primed by the HTBI set, a first-round RT-PCR was run on the TCR CDR3. TCRdb re-called the multiplex PCR reads through MiXCR, storing one row per CDR3 protein. The repertoire holds about 600,000 distinct CDR3 sequences, with about a sixth as singletons. The sequencing sample was made of blood. Receptor source: a woman between 35 and 50 years old with Graves' ophthalmopathy.

The chain recombines TRBV7-2 with TRBJ1-5; the D gene is possibly TRBD1 (5 bases). Trimming left V 4 bases short and J 7 bases short, with 11 bases between. The germline gives CDR1 SGHTA, CDR2 FQGNSA. The CDR3 totals 13 residues. The CDR3 nucleotides read TGTGCCAGCAGCTGGGGACGACGGCAGCCCCAGCATTTT. Its translation: CASSWGRRQPQHF.

A few counts support this clonotype. The genes are TRBV3-1 and TRBJ1-2; 7 positions match TRBD1. The CDR3 length is 14 residues. Per the germline V gene, CDR1 is LGHDT and CDR2 is YNNKEL (reference sequence). The V segment lost 2 bases and the J segment 3 bases; nucleotides outside the gene matches: 3. Written as DNA, the CDR3 is TGTGCCAGCAGCCAACGGCAGGGGGACTATGGCTACACCTTC. This encodes CASSQRQGDYGYTF.

This clonotype was seen ten or more times. The chain links TRBV12-3 or TRBV12-4 to TRBJ1-2, with TRBD1 as a possible D gene (6 bases). V dropped 6 bases and J dropped 3 bases, with 11 bases sitting between them. This CDR3 is 13 amino acids long. CDR3 region: CASSTRTDYGYTF. The CDR3 DNA reads as TGTGCCAGCAGCACCCGGACAGACTATGGCTACACCTTC.

This clonotype was found many times. The chain links TRBV6-4 to TRBJ2-3; 8 nucleotides align to TRBD1. The CDR3 contains 15 residues. V lost 3 bases and J lost 4; bases outside the gene matches: 6. Germline V lookup: CDR1 MRHNA, CDR2 SNTAGT. The CDR3 DNA sequence: TGTGCCAGCAGTGAATGGACAGGGAGTGCAGATACGCAGTATTTT. Its translation is CASSEWTGSADTQYF.

The chain combines TRBV18 with TRBJ2-1; tentatively, D is TRBD2 (7 bases). The ends were cut back, 1 base at V and 7 bases at J, with 11 bases in the middle. The germline V gene has CDR1 KGHSH and CDR2 LQKENI. The CDR3 extends over 14 amino acids. CDR3 bases: TGTGCCAGCTCACCACTGGGAGGGGGAAATGAGCAGTTCTTC. Its translation is CASSPLGGGNEQFF.

This clonotype has only a few counts. Being one base from a much bigger clone, this may be a read error. The chain is built from TRBV6-2 or TRBV6-3 and TRBJ1-5, with D unresolved. The germline V gene has CDR1 MNHEY and CDR2 SVGEGT. There are 13 residues in the CDR3. With 7 bases removed from V and 0 bases from J, the gap between germline ends came to 7 bases. In nucleotides, the CDR3 is TGTGCCAGCAACGGGGATAGCAATCAGCCCCAGCATTTT. Translated, it gives CASNGDSNQPQHF.

This clonotype has a handful of counts. The chain recombines TRBV12-3 or TRBV12-4 with TRBJ1-3; a possible D gene is TRBD1 (5 bases). The CDR3 is 14 residues long. Deletions cut 3 bases from V and 6 bases from J, with 12 bases between. As DNA, the CDR3 is TGTGCCAGCAGTTTGTGGGGCGCGGAAAACACCATATATTTT. Its translation is CASSLWGAENTIYF.

The J gene is TRBJ2-7, the V gene TRBV28, with 11 bases lining up with TRBD2. J lost 1 base, V lost 4 bases, and 6 bases had no gene match. Germline V gene lookup returns CDR1 MDHEN and CDR2 SYDVKM. The CDR3 consists of 16 residues. The DNA of the CDR3 is TGTGCCAGCAGTTCTCGACTAGCGGGAACTTCCTACGAGCAGTACTTC. It yields the protein CASSSRLAGTSYEQYF.

This clonotype has just a few counts. This chain uses TRBV7-8 with TRBJ2-1; TRBD1 matches 10 bases. CDR3 length: 17 amino acids. Germline V gives CDR1 SGHVS, CDR2 FQNEAQ. J gave up 7 bases and V 5 bases, and 14 bases lay outside the gene matches. CDR3: CASSLLLSGQGVNEQFF. The CDR3 nucleotides are TGTGCCAGCAGCCTCCTCCTCTCCGGACAGGGGGTAAATGAGCAGTTCTTC.

The genes are TRBV20-1 and TRBJ2-4, with 7 nucleotides matching TRBD2. V shed 0 bases, J shed 12 bases, and the junction held 5 bases outside the gene matches. The germline gives CDR1 DFQATT, CDR2 SNEGSKA (reference sequence). There are 12 residues in the CDR3. This CDR3 is CSAREGLSNQYF. Written as DNA, the CDR3 is TGCAGTGCTAGAGAGGGACTATCGAATCAGTACTTC.

This clonotype was recorded at least ten times. CDR3 DNA sequence: TGTGCCAGCAGCTCCCGGGACAGCCAAGAGACCCAGTACTTC. This translates into CASSSRDSQETQYF. V and J are TRBV7-6 and TRBJ2-5; TRBD1 agrees at 7 bases. This CDR3 is 14 amino acids long. With 4 bases clipped from V and 1 base from J, the junction kept 3 bases outside the gene matches. Per the germline V gene, CDR1 is SGHVS and CDR2 is FNYEAQ.

This clonotype was counted ten times or more. The J gene is TRBJ2-3, the V gene TRBV11-3; 8 positions agree with TRBD2. The CDR3 covers 15 residues. V lost 5 bases to trimming and J lost 3 bases; unmatched junction nucleotides: 7. CDR1 and CDR2 from the germline V gene are SGHNT and YENEEA. CDR3 in DNA: TGTGCCAGCAGCCCGGGACTAGGGACGACAGATACGCAGTATTTT. Translation: CASSPGLGTTDTQYF.

The CDR3 DNA reads as TGTGCCAGCAGTTCAGAGACAGGCTATGGCTACACCTTC. Translating gives CASSSETGYGYTF. The chain combines TRBV6-5 with TRBJ1-2, with D perhaps TRBD1 (6 bases). Germline V gene data show CDR1 as MNHEY and CDR2 as SVGAGI. V was trimmed by 4 bases and J by 4 bases, leaving 10 bases between them. The CDR3 consists of 13 residues.

V is TRBV28 and J is TRBJ1-2, with D unclear. The V end lost 4 bases, the J end lost 0 bases, and 12 bases lay between the germline ends. Germline V gives CDR1 MDHEN, CDR2 SYDVKM. The CDR3 runs to 15 residues. CDR3 DNA: TGTGCCAGCAGTTCATCAGGAGGAACTAACTATGGCTACACCTTC. It encodes CASSSSGGTNYGYTF.

This clonotype turned up a few times. This chain connects TRBV19 to TRBJ1-2, with a weak D call TRBD1 (5 bases). Germline CDR1 reads LNHDA; CDR2 reads SQIVND (reference sequence). V lost 7 bases, J lost 2 bases, and 17 bases lay in between. This CDR3 has 15 residues. The CDR3: CASTHSRTRNYGYTF. CDR3 in DNA: TGTGCCAGTACTCATTCCCGGACAAGGAACTATGGCTACACCTTC.

The rearrangement links TRBV20-1 to TRBJ1-1; 8 positions match TRBD1. Germline trimming cut 2 bases from V and 5 bases from J; bases unmatched to any gene: 10. The CDR3 is 15 amino acids. CDR1 DFQATT and CDR2 SNEGSKA come from the germline V gene (reference sequence). The CDR3: CSARPQTGVVTEAFF. In DNA, the CDR3 is TGCAGTGCTAGACCCCAGACAGGGGTGGTTACTGAAGCTTTCTTT.

This clonotype has ten or more counts. V usage is TRBV27 and J usage is TRBJ1-1; D is perhaps TRBD1 (6 bases). CDR3 length equals 15 residues. V was trimmed by 3 bases and J by 2 bases, leaving 13 bases between them. The germline gives CDR1 MNHEY, CDR2 SMNVEV (reference sequence). CDR3: CASSFGTRPNTEAFF. The CDR3 bases are TGTGCCAGCAGTTTCGGGACACGTCCTAACACTGAAGCTTTCTTT.

The chain joins TRBV6-1 to TRBJ2-5; D uncertain. Looked up from germline, CDR1 is MNHNS and CDR2 is SASEGT. Between the trimmed V and J ends, which lost 2 bases and 5 bases, there was a span of 9 bases. The CDR3 covers 13 residues. Here the CDR3 reads CASSELLGETQYF. CDR3 DNA sequence: TGTGCCAGCAGTGAACTGCTGGGCGAGACCCAGTACTTC.

This clonotype appeared many times. This sequence joins TRBV20-1 and TRBJ1-1; a possible D gene is TRBD1 (5 bases). Germline CDR1 reads DFQATT; CDR2 reads SNEGSKA (reference sequence). The CDR3 is made up of 12 amino acids. The V and J ends lost 1 base and 3 bases respectively, with 6 bases between them. The CDR3 DNA reads TGCAGTGCTAGAGTAGGGGACACTGAAGCTTTCTTT. Protein sequence: CSARVGDTEAFF.

This clonotype was counted only a few times. The J gene is TRBJ1-1, the V gene TRBV27; D call uncertain. Germline values: CDR1 MNHEY, CDR2 SMNVEV (reference sequence). CDR3 length: 14 residues. Trimming removed 5 bases from V and 5 bases from J, with 15 bases in between. CDR3 in amino acids: CASSRPGSGTEAFF. The CDR3 DNA reads as TGTGCCAGCAGTCGGCCGGGGTCTGGGACTGAAGCTTTCTTT.

The chain carries TRBV7-9 and TRBJ2-1; 12 bases are a match to TRBD2. The CDR3 totals 16 residues. After removal of 5 bases from V and 5 bases from J, the junction contained 7 bases not matched to a gene. Germline V gene data show CDR1 as SEHNR and CDR2 as FQNEAQ (reference sequence). CDR3 in DNA: TGTGCCAGCAGCCTGACTAGCGGGGGAAGAGACAATGAGCAGTTCTTC. This translates into CASSLTSGGRDNEQFF.